Below are 8 T cell receptor beta chains sequenced from a single sample in a study of shared clonotypes between healthy human individuals. Generated by immunoSEQ multiplex PCR, the TCRdb table keeps only in-frame clones and is missing some. The repertoire holds 400,000 to 600,000 clones, with 75% to 80% as singletons. Sequenced: PBMCs. These receptors were collected from a woman between 40 and 50 years old in good health. Some clones in this sample may be carry-over from other donors' samples.

This clone was detected only a few times. V and J are TRBV2 and TRBJ1-2, with TRBD1 matching over 11 bases. The CDR3 consists of 14 residues. Looked up from germline, CDR1 is SNHLY and CDR2 is FYNNEI. Unmatched junction bases numbered 3, after V lost 5 bases and J lost 4 bases. CDR3 sequence: CASSLDRGPYGYTF. The CDR3 bases are TGTGCCAGCAGTTTGGACAGGGGGCCCTATGGCTACACCTTC.

The chain recombines TRBV19 with TRBJ2-5, with a weak D call TRBD1 (8 bases). The CDR3 is 14 amino acids. The germline CDR1 and CDR2 sequences are LNHDA and SQIVND (reference sequence). Trimming shortened V by 5 bases and J by 4 bases, and 14 bases separated the two germline ends. The CDR3 loop is CASSPNRGGETQYF. In DNA, the CDR3 is TGTGCCAGTAGTCCAAACAGGGGGGGAGAGACCCAGTACTTC. The full variable domain, with the rest looked up from reference TRBV19 and TRBJ2-5, is DGGITQSPKYLFRKEGQNVTLSCEQNLNHDAMYWYRQDPGQGLRLIYYSQIVNDFQKGDIAEGYSVSREKKESFPLTVTSAQKNPTAFYLCASSPNRGGETQYFGPGTRLLVL.

The V and J genes are TRBV7-2 and TRBJ2-7, with 7 positions matching TRBD1. This CDR3 is built from 15 residues. Germline V gene sequence: CDR1 SGHTA, CDR2 FQGNSA. V lost 5 bases and J lost 3; bases outside the gene matches: 10. CDR3 sequence: CASSLPDRAYYEQYF. CDR3 DNA: TGTGCCAGCAGCCTCCCAGACAGGGCTTACTACGAGCAGTACTTC. Full variable domain (rest looked up from reference TRBV7-2 and TRBJ2-7): GAGVSQSPSNKVTEKGKDVELRCDPISGHTALYWYRQSLGQGLEFLIYFQGNSAPDKSGLPSDRFSAERTGGSVSTLTIQRTQQEDSAVYLCASSLPDRAYYEQYFGPGTRLTVT.

The V and J genes are TRBV7-3 and TRBJ1-2; D remains ambiguous. The CDR3 runs to 13 residues. Trimming took 1 base from V and 4 from J, leaving 7 bases between them. The germline V gene has CDR1 SGHTA and CDR2 FQGTGA. The chain's CDR3 is CASSLSLGYGYTF. CDR3 in DNA: TGTGCCAGCAGCTTAAGTTTAGGCTATGGCTACACCTTC.

This clone was counted a single time. DNA of the CDR3: TGCAGCGTTGCCTCGGCTAGCGGGAGGTCCCAAGAGACCCAGTACTTC. Translating gives CSVASASGRSQETQYF. The chain employs TRBV29-1 and TRBJ2-5; 11 bases match TRBD2. The CDR3 totals 16 residues. The junction had 8 bases not matched to a gene; V was cut back by 4 bases and J by 1 base. Germline assignment: CDR1 SQVTM and CDR2 ANQGSEA.

The chain combines TRBV7-9 with TRBJ2-5; 11 bases fit TRBD2. The CDR3 totals 14 residues. Germline CDR1 SEHNR, CDR2 FQNEAQ (reference sequence). Unmatched junction bases numbered 5, after V lost 6 bases and J lost 5 bases. In DNA form, the CDR3 reads TGTGCCAGCAGTCTAGCGGGAGGAGGGGAGACCCAGTACTTC. This translates into CASSLAGGGETQYF.

The chain uses TRBV7-2 and TRBJ1-2; D remains ambiguous. The CDR3 is 15 amino acids. Germline V lookup: CDR1 SGHTA, CDR2 FQGNSA. The V end lost 1 base, the J end lost 1 base, and 10 bases lay between the germline ends. The CDR3 region is CASSLDGEINYGYTF. The CDR3 DNA follows: TGTGCCAGCAGCTTAGATGGGGAGATTAACTATGGCTACACCTTC.

CDR3 residues: CASSPYKGSYEQYF. The CDR3 DNA reads as TGTGCCAGCTCACCATATAAGGGCTCCTACGAGCAGTACTTC. This rearrangement joins TRBV18 to TRBJ2-7; D is uncertain. The length of the CDR3 is 14 residues. Germline V lookup: CDR1 KGHSH, CDR2 LQKENI. V was trimmed by 2 bases and J by 0 bases, leaving 8 bases between them.